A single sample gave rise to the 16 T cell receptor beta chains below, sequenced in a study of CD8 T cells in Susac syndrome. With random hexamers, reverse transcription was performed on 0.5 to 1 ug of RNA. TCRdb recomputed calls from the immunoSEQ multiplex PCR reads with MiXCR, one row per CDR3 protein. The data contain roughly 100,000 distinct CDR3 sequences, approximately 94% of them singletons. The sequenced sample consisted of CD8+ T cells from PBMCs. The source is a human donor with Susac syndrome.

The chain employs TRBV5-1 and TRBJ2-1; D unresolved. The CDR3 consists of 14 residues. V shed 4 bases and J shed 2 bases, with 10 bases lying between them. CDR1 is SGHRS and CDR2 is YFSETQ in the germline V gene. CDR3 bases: TGCGCCAGCAGCCCCGGTGACCCCTACAATGAGCAGTTCTTC. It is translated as CASSPGDPYNEQFF. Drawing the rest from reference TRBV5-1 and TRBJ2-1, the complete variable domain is KAGVTQTPRYLIKTRGQQVTLSCSPISGHRSVSWYQQTPGQGLQFLFEYFSETQRNKGNFPGRFSGRQFSNSRSEMNVSTLELGDSALYLCASSPGDPYNEQFFGPGTRLTVL.

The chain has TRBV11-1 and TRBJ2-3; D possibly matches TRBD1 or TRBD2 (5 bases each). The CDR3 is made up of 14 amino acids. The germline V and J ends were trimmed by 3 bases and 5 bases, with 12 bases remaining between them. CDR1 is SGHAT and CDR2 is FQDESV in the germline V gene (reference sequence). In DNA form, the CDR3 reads TGTGCCAGCAGCTTGGTCAGGGAGATAGATACGCAGTATTTT. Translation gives CASSLVREIDTQYF.

The CDR3: CASSVSGRGPATGELFF. DNA of the CDR3: TGTGCCAGCAGCGTGTCTGGCAGGGGACCTGCCACCGGGGAGCTGTTTTTT. The chain has TRBV9 and TRBJ2-2, with D possibly being TRBD1 (6 bases). Trimming stripped 2 bases from V and 4 bases from J, with 18 bases between. This CDR3 has 17 residues. Germline V gene lookup returns CDR1 SGDLS and CDR2 YYNGEE.

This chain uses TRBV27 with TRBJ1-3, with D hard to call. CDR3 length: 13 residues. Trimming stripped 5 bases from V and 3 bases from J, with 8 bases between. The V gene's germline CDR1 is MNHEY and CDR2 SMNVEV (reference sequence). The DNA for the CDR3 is TGTGCCAGCAGTCGAAACGGTGGAAACACCATATATTTT. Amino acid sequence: CASSRNGGNTIYF.

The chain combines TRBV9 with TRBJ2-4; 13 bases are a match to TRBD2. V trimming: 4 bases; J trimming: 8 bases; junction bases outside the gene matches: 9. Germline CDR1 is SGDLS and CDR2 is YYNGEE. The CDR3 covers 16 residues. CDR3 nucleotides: TGTGCCAGCAGCCCTGGACTAGCGGGGGCCAGGGACATTCAGTACTTC. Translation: CASSPGLAGARDIQYF.

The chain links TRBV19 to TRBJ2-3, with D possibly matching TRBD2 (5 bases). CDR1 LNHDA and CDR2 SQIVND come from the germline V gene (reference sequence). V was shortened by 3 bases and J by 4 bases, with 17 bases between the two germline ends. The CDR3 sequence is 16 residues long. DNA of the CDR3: TGTGCCAGTAGTATCGGCCCCGAGGGCTCGGCAGATACGCAGTATTTT. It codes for CASSIGPEGSADTQYF.

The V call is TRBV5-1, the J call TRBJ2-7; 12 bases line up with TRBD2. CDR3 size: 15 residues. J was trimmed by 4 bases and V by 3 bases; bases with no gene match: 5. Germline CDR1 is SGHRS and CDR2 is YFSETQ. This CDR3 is CASSSRLAGEYEQYF. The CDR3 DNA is TGCGCCAGCAGCTCGCGACTAGCGGGGGAATACGAGCAGTACTTC. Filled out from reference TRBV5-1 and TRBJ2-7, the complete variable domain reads KAGVTQTPRYLIKTRGQQVTLSCSPISGHRSVSWYQQTPGQGLQFLFEYFSETQRNKGNFPGRFSGRQFSNSRSEMNVSTLELGDSALYLCASSSRLAGEYEQYFGPGTRLTVT.

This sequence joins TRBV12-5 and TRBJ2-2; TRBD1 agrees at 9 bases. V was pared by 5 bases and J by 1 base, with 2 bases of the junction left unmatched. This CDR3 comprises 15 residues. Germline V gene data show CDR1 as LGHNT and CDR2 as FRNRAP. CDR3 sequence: CASGQGQGNTGELFF. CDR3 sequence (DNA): TGTGCTAGTGGTCAGGGACAGGGGAACACCGGGGAGCTGTTTTTT.

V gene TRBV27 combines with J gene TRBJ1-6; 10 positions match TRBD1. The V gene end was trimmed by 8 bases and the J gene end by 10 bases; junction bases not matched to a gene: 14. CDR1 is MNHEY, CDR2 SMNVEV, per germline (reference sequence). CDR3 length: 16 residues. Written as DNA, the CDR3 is TGTGCCAGCCCCAATCTTCTCGGACAGGGGGGATCACCCCTCCACTTT. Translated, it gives CASPNLLGQGGSPLHF.

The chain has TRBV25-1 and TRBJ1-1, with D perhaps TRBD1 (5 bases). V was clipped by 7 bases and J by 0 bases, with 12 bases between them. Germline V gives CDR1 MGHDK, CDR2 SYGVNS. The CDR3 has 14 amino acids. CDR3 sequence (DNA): TGTGCCAGCACCCTGACAGATCTGAACACTGAAGCTTTCTTT. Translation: CASTLTDLNTEAFF.

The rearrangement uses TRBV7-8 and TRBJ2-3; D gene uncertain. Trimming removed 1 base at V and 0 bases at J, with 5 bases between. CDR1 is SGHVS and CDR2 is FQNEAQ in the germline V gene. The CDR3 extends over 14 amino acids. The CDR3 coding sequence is TGTGCCAGCAGCTTAGGCCCTAGCACAGATACGCAGTATTTT. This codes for CASSLGPSTDTQYF.

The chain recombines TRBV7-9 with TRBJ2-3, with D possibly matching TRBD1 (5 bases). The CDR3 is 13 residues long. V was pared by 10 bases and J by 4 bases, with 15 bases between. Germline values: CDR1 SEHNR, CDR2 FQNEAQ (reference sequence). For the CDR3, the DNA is TGTGCCACCCAGGGAATAGCCCCAGATACGCAGTATTTT. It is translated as CATQGIAPDTQYF.

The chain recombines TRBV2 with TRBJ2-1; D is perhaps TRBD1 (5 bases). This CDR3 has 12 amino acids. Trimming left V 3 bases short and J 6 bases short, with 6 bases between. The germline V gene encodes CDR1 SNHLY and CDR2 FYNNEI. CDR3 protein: CASSEGPNEQFF. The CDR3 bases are TGTGCCAGCAGTGAGGGGCCCAATGAGCAGTTCTTC.

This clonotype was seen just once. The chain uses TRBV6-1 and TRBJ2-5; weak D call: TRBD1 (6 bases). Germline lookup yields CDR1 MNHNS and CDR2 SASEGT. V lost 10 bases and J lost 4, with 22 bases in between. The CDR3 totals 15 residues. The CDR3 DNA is TGTGCCACCCTCGCTCTTACAGGGAACTCAGAGACCCAGTACTTC. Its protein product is CATLALTGNSETQYF.

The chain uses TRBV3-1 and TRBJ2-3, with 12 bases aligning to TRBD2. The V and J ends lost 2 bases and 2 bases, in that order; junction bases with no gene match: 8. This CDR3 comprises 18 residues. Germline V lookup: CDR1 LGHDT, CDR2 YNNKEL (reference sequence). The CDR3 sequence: CASSQQVTSGGSTDTQYF. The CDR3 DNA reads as TGTGCCAGCAGCCAACAAGTAACTAGCGGGGGGTCCACAGATACGCAGTATTTT.

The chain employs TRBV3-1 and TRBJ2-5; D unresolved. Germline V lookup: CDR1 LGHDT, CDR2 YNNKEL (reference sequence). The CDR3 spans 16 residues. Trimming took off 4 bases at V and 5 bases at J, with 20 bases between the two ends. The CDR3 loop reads CASSLTTDQLGETQYF. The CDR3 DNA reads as TGTGCCAGCAGCCTTACTACCGACCAGTTGGGTGAGACCCAGTACTTC.